This T cell receptor (beta chain) is drawn from a study of blood T cells in healthy people across ages. The overall study: Template switching recovered approximately one barcoded beta molecule for every two T cells.

The germline CDR1 and CDR2 sequences are MDHEN and SYDVKM. The CDR3 has 14 residues. With 7 bases clipped from V and 12 bases from J, the junction kept 8 bases outside the gene matches. For the second PCR, which ran for 7 to 11 cycles, a sample-barcoded 5' primer and a J-beta primer mix were used. TCRdb re-called the 5' RACE reads with MiXCR, one entry per CDR3 protein. The profile shows more than 1.4 million distinct CDR3 sequences, 42% of them singletons. They isolated at least 6 million PBMCs from each sample. Extractions gave at least 6 micrograms of total RNA per sample. The rearrangement links TRBV28 to TRBJ2-1; 14 bases line up with TRBD2. The sample taken for sequencing was blood. The clonotype originates from a woman aged 18-30 years in good health. CDR3 sequence reads: CASTGTSGSHGQFF. CDR3 nucleotides: TGTGCCAGCACCGGGACTAGCGGGAGCCATGGGCAGTTCTTC.